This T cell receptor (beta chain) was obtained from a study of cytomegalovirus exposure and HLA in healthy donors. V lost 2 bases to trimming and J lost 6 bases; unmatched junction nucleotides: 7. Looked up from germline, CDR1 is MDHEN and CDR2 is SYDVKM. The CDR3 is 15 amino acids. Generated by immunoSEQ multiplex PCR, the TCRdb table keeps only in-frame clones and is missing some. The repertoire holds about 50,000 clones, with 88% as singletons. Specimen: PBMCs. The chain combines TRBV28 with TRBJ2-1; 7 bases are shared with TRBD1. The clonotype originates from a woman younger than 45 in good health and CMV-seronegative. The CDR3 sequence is CASSLTGDRGNEQFF. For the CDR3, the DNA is TGTGCCAGCAGTTTAACAGGGGATCGGGGCAATGAGCAGTTCTTC.